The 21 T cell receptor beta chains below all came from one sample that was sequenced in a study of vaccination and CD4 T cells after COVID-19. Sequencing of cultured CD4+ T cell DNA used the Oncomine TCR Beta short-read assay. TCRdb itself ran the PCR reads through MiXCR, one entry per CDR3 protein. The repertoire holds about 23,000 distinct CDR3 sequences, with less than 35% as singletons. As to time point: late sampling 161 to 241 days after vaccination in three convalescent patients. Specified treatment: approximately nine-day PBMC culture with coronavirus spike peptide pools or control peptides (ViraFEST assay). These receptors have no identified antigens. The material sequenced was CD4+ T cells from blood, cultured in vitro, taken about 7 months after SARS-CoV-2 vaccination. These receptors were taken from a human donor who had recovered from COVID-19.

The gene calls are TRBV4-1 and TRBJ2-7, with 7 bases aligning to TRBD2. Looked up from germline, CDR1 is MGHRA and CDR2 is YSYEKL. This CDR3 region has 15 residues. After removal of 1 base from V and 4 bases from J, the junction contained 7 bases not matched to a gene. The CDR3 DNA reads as TGCGCCAGCAGCCAAGGCAACGGGCGGGAGTACGAGCAGTACTTC. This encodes CASSQGNGREYEQYF.

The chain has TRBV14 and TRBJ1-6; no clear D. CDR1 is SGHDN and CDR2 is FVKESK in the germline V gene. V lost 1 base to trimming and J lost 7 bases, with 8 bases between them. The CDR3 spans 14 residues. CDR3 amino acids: CASSQGRHNSPLHF. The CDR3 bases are TGTGCCAGCAGCCAAGGAAGACACAATTCACCCCTCCACTTT.

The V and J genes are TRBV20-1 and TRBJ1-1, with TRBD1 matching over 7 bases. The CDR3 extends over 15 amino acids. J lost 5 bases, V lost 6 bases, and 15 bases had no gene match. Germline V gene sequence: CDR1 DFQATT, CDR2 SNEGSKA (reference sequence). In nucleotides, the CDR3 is TGCAGTGCGAGTTATCCAGGGGGAAAGGATACTGAAGCTTTCTTT. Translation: CSASYPGGKDTEAFF.

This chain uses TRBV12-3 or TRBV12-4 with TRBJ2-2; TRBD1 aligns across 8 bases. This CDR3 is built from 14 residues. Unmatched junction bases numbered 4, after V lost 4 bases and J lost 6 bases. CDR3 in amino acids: CASSSTQGAGELFF. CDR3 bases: TGTGCCAGCAGTTCCACACAGGGGGCCGGGGAGCTGTTTTTT.

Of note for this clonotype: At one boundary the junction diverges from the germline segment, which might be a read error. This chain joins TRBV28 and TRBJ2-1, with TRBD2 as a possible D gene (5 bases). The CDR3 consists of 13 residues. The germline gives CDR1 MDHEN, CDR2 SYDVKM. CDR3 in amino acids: CASRASSYNERFF. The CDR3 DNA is TGTGCCAGCAGGGCTAGCTCCTACAATGAGCGGTTCTTC.

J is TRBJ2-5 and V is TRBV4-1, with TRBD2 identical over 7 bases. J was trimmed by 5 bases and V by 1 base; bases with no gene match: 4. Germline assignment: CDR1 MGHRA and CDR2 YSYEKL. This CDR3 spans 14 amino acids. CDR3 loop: CASSQVGRTETQYF. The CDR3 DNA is TGCGCCAGCAGCCAAGTCGGGAGGACGGAGACCCAGTACTTC.

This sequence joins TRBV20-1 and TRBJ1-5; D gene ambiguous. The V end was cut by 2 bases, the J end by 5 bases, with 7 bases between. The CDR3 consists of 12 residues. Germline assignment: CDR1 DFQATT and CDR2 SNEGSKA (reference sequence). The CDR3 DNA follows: TGCAGTGCTAGATCTGGGCATCAGCCCCAGCATTTT. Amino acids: CSARSGHQPQHF.

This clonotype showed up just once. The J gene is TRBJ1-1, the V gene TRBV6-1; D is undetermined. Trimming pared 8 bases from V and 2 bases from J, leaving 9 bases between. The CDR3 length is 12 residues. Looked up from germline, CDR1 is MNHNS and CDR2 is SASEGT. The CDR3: CASWVLNTEAFF. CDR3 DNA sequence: TGTGCCAGCTGGGTTCTCAACACTGAAGCTTTCTTT.

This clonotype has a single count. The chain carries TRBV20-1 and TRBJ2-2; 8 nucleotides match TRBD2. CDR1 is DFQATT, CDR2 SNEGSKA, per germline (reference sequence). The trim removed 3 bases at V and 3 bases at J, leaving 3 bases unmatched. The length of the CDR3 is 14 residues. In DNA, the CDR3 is TGCAGTGCTAGGGCGGGGGGCGACACCGGGGAGCTGTTTTTT. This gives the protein CSARAGGDTGELFF.

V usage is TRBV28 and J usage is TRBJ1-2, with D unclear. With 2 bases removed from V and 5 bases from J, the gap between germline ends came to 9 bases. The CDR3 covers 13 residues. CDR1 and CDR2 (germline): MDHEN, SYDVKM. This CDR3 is CASSLISRYGYTF. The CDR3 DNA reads TGTGCCAGCAGTTTAATAAGTCGGTATGGCTACACCTTC.

In nucleotides, the CDR3 is TGTGCCACCAGTGATGGTGCTTGGGGGAGAGGTGGCTACACCTTC. Its translation: CATSDGAWGRGGYTF. The chain combines TRBV24-1 with TRBJ1-2, with D possibly matching TRBD1 (5 bases). Germline values: CDR1 KGHDR, CDR2 SFDVKD. The CDR3 consists of 15 residues. Between the trimmed V and J ends, which lost 3 bases and 7 bases, there was a span of 17 bases.

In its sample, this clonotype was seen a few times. Here the CDR3 DNA reads TGTGCCAGCAGCAAACAGGGCGAGCAGTACTTC. Translating gives CASSKQGEQYF. The rearrangement joins TRBV21-1 to TRBJ2-7; the table's TRBD1 call for D was not verified on the DNA. TRBV21-1 is a listed pseudogene. The CDR3 length is 11 residues.

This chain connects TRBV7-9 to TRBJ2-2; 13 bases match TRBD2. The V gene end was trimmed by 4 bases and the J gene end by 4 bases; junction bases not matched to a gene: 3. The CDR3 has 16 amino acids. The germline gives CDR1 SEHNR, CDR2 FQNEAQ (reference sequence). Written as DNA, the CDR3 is TGTGCCAGCAGCTCCGGACTAGCGGGAGTCACCGGGGAGCTGTTTTTT. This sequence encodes CASSSGLAGVTGELFF.

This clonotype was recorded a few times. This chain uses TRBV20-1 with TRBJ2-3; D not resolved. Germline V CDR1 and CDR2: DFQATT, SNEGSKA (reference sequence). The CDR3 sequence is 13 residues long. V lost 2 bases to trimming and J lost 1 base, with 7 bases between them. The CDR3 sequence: CSARIDGTDTQYF. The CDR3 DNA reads TGCAGTGCTAGAATTGACGGCACAGATACGCAGTATTTT.

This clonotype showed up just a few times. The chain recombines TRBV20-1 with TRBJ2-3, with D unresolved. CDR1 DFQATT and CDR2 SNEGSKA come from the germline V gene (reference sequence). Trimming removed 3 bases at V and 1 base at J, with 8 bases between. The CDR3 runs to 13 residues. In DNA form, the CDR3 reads TGCAGTGCTAGTGGTGGTGGCACAGATACGCAGTATTTT. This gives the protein CSASGGGTDTQYF.

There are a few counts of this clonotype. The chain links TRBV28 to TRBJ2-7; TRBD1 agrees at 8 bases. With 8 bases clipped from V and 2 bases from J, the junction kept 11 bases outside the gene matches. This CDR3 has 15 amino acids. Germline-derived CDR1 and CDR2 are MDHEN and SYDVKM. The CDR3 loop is CASRPLGTGTYEQYF. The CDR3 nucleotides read TGTGCCAGCCGACCACTCGGGACAGGAACCTACGAGCAGTACTTC.

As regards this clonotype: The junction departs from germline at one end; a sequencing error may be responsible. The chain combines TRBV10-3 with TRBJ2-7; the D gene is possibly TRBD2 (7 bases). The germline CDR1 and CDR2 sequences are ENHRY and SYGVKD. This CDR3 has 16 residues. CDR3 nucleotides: TGTGTCATCAGTGAGGGGGGCGGGAGCGTCTCCTACGAGCAGTACTTC. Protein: CVISEGGGSVSYEQYF.

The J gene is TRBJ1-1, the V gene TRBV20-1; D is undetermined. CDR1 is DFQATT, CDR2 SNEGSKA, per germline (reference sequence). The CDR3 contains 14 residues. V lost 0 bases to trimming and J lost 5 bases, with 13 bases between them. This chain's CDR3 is CSARESGIKTEAFF. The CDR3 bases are TGCAGTGCTAGAGAGTCTGGGATTAAGACTGAAGCTTTCTTT.

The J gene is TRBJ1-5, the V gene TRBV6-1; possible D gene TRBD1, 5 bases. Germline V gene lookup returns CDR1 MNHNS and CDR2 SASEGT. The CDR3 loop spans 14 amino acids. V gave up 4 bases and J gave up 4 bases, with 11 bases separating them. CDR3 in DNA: TGTGCCAGCAGTGCCTCCGGGGCAAATCAGCCCCAGCATTTT. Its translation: CASSASGANQPQHF.

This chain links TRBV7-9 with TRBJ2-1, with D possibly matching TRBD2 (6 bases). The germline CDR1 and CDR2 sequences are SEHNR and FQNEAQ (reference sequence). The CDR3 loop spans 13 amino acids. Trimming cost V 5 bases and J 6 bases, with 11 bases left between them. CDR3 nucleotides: TGTGCCAGCAGCCTAACTAGCATCAATGAGCAGTTCTTC. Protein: CASSLTSINEQFF.

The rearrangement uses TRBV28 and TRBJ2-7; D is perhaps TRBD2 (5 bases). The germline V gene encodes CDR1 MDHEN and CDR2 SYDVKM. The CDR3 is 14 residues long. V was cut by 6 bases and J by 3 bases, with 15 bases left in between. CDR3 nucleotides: TGTGCCAGCAGATCGGGCGGGCGAATCTACGAGCAGTACTTC. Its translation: CASRSGGRIYEQYF.